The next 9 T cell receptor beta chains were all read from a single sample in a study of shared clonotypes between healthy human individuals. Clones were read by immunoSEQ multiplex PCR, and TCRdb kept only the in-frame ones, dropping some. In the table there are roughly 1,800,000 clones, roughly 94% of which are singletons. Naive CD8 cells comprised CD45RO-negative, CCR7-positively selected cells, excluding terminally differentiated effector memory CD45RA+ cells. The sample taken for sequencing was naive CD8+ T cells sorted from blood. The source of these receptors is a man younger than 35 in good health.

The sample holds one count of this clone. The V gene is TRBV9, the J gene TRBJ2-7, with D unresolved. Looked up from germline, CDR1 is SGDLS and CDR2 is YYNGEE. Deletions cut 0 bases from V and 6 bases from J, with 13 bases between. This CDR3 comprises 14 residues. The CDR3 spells CASSVGALGPEQYF. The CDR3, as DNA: TGTGCCAGCAGCGTAGGGGCGCTCGGGCCCGAGCAGTACTTC.

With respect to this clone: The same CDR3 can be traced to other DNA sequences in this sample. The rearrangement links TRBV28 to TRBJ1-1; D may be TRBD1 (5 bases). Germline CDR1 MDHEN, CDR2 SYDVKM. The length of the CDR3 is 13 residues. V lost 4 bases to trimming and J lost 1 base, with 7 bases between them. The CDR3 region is CASSSQGNTEAFF. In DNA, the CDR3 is TGTGCCAGCAGTTCGCAGGGGAACACTGAAGCTTTCTTT.

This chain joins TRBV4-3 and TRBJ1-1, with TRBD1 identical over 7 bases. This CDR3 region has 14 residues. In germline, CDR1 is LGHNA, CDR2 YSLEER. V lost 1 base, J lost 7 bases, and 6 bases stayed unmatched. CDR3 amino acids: CASSQGAGGGEAFF. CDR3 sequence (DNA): TGCGCCAGCAGCCAAGGCGCAGGGGGGGGTGAAGCTTTCTTT.

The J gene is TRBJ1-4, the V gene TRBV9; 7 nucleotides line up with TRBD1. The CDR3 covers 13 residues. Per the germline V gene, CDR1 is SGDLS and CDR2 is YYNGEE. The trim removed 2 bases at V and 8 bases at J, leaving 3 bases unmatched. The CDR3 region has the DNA TGTGCCAGCAGCGTCGACAGGGAAGAAAAACTGTTTTTT. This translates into CASSVDREEKLFF.

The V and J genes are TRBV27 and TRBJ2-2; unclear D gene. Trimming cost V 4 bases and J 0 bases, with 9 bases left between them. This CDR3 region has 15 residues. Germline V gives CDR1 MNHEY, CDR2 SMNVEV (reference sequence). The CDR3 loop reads CASSWVPTNTGELFF. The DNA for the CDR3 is TGTGCCAGCAGTTGGGTACCAACGAACACCGGGGAGCTGTTTTTT.

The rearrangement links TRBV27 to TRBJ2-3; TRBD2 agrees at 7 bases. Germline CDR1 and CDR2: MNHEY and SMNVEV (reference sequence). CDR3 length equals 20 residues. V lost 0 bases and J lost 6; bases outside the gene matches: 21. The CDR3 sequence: CASSLSPPSLSGAHWDTQYF. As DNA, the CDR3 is TGTGCCAGCAGTTTATCCCCGCCGAGTTTGAGCGGGGCACATTGGGATACGCAGTATTTT.

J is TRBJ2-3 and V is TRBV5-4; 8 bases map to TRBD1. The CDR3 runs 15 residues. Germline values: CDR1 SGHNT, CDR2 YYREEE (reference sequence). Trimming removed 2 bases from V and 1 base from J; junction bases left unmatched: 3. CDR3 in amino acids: CASSFQGAGTDTQYF. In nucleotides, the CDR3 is TGTGCCAGCAGCTTTCAGGGGGCTGGCACAGATACGCAGTATTTT.

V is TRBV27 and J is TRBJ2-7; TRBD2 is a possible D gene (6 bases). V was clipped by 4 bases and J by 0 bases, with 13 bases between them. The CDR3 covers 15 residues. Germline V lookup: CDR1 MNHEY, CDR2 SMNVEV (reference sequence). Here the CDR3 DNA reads TGTGCCAGCAGTTCTGACGCGGGGAGCTCCTACGAGCAGTACTTC. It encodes CASSSDAGSSYEQYF.

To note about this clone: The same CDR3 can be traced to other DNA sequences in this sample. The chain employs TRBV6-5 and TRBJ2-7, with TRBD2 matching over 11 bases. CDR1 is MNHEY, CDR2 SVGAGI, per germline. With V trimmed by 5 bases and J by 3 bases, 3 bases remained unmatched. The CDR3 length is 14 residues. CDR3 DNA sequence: TGTGCCAGCAGTCCTACTAGCGGGGGCTACGAGCAGTACTTC. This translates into CASSPTSGGYEQYF.